This is a list of T cell receptor beta chains from one sample in a study of a mutant IDH1 vaccine in newly diagnosed glioma. Their antigen targets remain unknown. Produced via immunoSEQ multiplex PCR; TCRdb's table is partial and in-frame only. The table has under 60,000 clones, 76% seen once. The sample was PBMCs, taken from a glioma patient whose treatment included an IDH1 peptide vaccine. These TCRs come from a man aged 35 to 55 with glioma. Both conserved end residues are trimmed from each CDR3. Only part of the rows carry a size: once, few, many, or a class if the clone is expanded.

j_call v_call clone_size cdr3_aa
TRBJ1-2 TRBV6-5 few ASSYSDRDYGYT
TRBJ2-1 TRBV4-1 - ASTRGTSYNEQF
TRBJ1-1 TRBV18 - ASSPPVVQGTEAF
TRBJ2-7 TRBV5-4 - ASSLAGGRAYEQY
TRBJ1-2 TRBV7-9 - ASSLDSVLWFYT
TRBJ2-7 TRBV7-8 - ASSQPRDTNSYEQY
TRBJ2-5 TRBV5-1 - ASSRWGQETQY
TRBJ2-1 TRBV12-5 - ASGTDRPNNEQF
TRBJ2-5 TRBV7-2 - ASSIVGYQETQY
TRBJ2-7 TRBV21-1 - ATPGTPSSYEQY
TRBJ2-7 TRBV5-6 - ASSFVGSYEQY
TRBJ1-2 TRBV4-1 few ASSQVPGVNGYT
TRBJ1-5 TRBV2 few ASSAGGYQPQH
TRBJ2-5 TRBV2 - ASSTQAPGETQY
TRBJ2-7 TRBV5-6 - ASSPTIGMDNEQY
TRBJ1-2 TRBV11-2 - ALGPGERAGYT